This TCR beta chain was recorded in a study of blood T cell repertoires in COVID-19. Comment on this clone: Other DNA sequences from this sample encode an identical CDR3 as well.

V gave up 9 bases and J gave up 3 bases; unmatched junction bases: 3. The CDR3 contains 12 residues. In germline, CDR1 is MDHEN, CDR2 SYDVKM. Profiling relied on immunoSEQ multiplex PCR, and the TCRdb table lists in-frame clones only, not all of them. Of about 330,000 clones listed, approximately 90% are singletons. This clonotype was obtained from a woman aged 18-35 years who had recovered from COVID-19. The genes are TRBV28 and TRBJ2-3; 7 bases agree with TRBD2. The sequenced material came from PBMCs or T cells enriched from blood (not recorded which). Here the CDR3 DNA reads TGTGCCAGTACGGGGGGTACAGATACGCAGTATTTT. Protein product: CASTGGTDTQYF.